These T cell receptor beta chains were read from a single sample in a study of blood T cell repertoires in COVID-19. Measured with immunoSEQ multiplex PCR; TCRdb has only the in-frame clones, and not every one. The data show about 270,000 clones, approximately 80% seen once. Sequencing input: peripheral blood. The receptors shown here come from a human donor in a cohort sampled during active COVID-19. Both conserved end residues are part of each CDR3. A D gene is named only where the DNA matches it firmly. For some rows the clone size is stated as once, few or many, or as a class when expanded; others skip it.

V	size	D	J	CDR3	DNA
TRBV18	NA	TRBD1	TRBJ1-1	CASSQDRAEAFF	TGTGCCAGCTCTCAAGACAGGGCGGAAGCTTTCTTT
TRBV27	NA	NA	TRBJ1-4	CASSLGGLNEKLFF	TGTGCCAGCAGTTTAGGTGGGCTTAATGAAAAACTGTTTTTT
TRBV6-2/TRBV6-3	NA	TRBD2	TRBJ2-7	CASSYPSGLYEQYF	TGTGCCAGCAGTTACCCTAGCGGGCTATACGAGCAGTACTTC
TRBV19	NA	NA	TRBJ1-1	CASSIESFSRGEAFF	TGTGCCAGTAGTATTGAGTCTTTCTCGCGGGGTGAAGCTTTCTTT
TRBV10-3	NA	TRBD2	TRBJ2-7	CAISESGGGYEQYF	TGTGCCATCAGTGAGTCCGGGGGGGGGTACGAGCAGTACTTC
TRBV24-1	NA	NA	TRBJ2-2	CATSDPATGNTGELFF	TGTGCCACCAGTGACCCTGCCACAGGGAACACCGGGGAGCTGTTTTTT
TRBV20-1	NA	TRBD1	TRBJ1-3	CSASGTGTGNTIYF	TGCAGTGCTAGTGGGACAGGGACTGGAAACACCATATATTTT
TRBV13	NA	NA	TRBJ1-6	CASSSGTSTSSYNSPLHF	TGTGCCAGCAGCTCAGGGACATCTACAAGCTCCTATAATTCACCCCTCCACTTT
TRBV11-2	NA	TRBD1	TRBJ2-7	CASSAALGQGHEQYF	TGTGCCAGCAGCGCAGCATTGGGACAGGGGCACGAGCAGTACTTC
TRBV6-5	NA	TRBD1	TRBJ1-4	CASRLGQGSIGKLFF	TGTGCCAGCAGACTGGGACAGGGAAGTATAGGAAAACTGTTTTTT
TRBV4-2	few	NA	TRBJ2-7	CASSQEVSGFSSEQYF	TGTGCCAGCAGCCAAGAAGTTTCGGGGTTTTCATCCGAGCAGTACTTC
TRBV11-1	NA	NA	TRBJ2-2	CASSLGRRVGTGELFF	TGTGCCAGCAGCTTAGGGCGCAGGGTAGGGACCGGGGAGCTGTTTTTT
TRBV11-3	once	TRBD2	TRBJ2-1	CASSSFSQRGGNEQFF	TGTGCCAGCAGCTCATTCTCGCAGCGGGGGGGAAATGAGCAGTTCTTC
TRBV14	NA	NA	TRBJ2-3	CASSPSGGIGTDTQYF	TGTGCCAGCAGCCCCTCGGGCGGGATTGGTACAGATACGCAGTATTTT
TRBV11-2	NA	NA	TRBJ1-2	CASSLDYLSRGYTF	TGTGCCAGCAGCTTAGATTATCTCAGTCGCGGCTACACCTTC
TRBV7-9	NA	TRBD2	TRBJ2-5	CASSLGGSQETQYF	TGTGCCAGCAGCTTGGGGGGGTCGCAAGAGACCCAGTACTTC
TRBV5-1	NA	NA	TRBJ2-7	CASSLTSGTPYERQYF	TGCGCCAGCAGCTTGACCTCCGGGACACCTTACGAGAGGCAGTACTTC
TRBV15	NA	TRBD2	TRBJ2-5	CATSDPSGGTQETQYF	TGTGCCACCAGCGACCCGAGCGGGGGAACGCAAGAGACCCAGTACTTC
TRBV7-9	NA	TRBD1	TRBJ1-1	CASSLGTGWTTEAFF	TGTGCCAGCAGCTTAGGGACAGGTTGGACCACTGAAGCTTTCTTT
TRBV27	NA	TRBD2	TRBJ2-1	CASSLSRLAAIYNEQFF	TGTGCCAGCAGTTTATCGCGCCTAGCGGCTATCTACAATGAGCAGTTCTTC
TRBV24-1	NA	TRBD2	TRBJ2-5	CATSDFRDYIETQYF	TGTGCCACCAGTGATTTCCGGGACTATATTGAGACCCAGTACTTC
TRBV7-2	NA	NA	TRBJ2-2	CASSLATPSGELFF	TGTGCCAGCAGCTTAGCTACTCCCTCCGGGGAGCTGTTTTTT
TRBV6-6	NA	TRBD1	TRBJ1-2	CASSPTGDYGYTF	TGTGCCAGCAGTCCAACAGGGGACTATGGCTACACCTTC
TRBV10-3	few	TRBD2	TRBJ2-5	CAIRPGLAEETQYF	TGTGCCATCAGGCCGGGACTAGCGGAAGAGACCCAGTACTTC
TRBV2	NA	NA	TRBJ1-2	CASSGSLYGYTF	TGTGCCAGCAGTGGGAGTCTCTATGGCTACACCTTC
TRBV7-2	NA	TRBD2	TRBJ2-5	CASSTSGGGETQYF	TGTGCCAGCAGCACTAGCGGGGGGGGAGAGACCCAGTACTTC
TRBV6-6	NA	NA	TRBJ2-1	CASSDDLALEQFF	TGTGCCAGCAGCGACGATCTAGCCCTTGAGCAGTTCTTC
TRBV28	once	TRBD1	TRBJ1-6	CASSRARTGNGSPLHF	TGTGCCAGCAGTCGAGCCCGGACAGGGAACGGTTCACCCCTCCACTTT
TRBV5-1	NA	NA	TRBJ1-2	CASSLDGVNSGYTF	TGCGCCAGCAGCTTGGACGGGGTTAACAGTGGCTACACCTTC
TRBV7-9	NA	NA	TRBJ2-2	CASSLVGVNTGELFF	TGTGCCAGCAGCTTAGTAGGGGTAAACACCGGGGAGCTGTTTTTT
TRBV10-3	NA	TRBD1	TRBJ1-4	CATRQGGEEKLFF	TGTGCCACTAGACAGGGTGGGGAGGAAAAACTGTTTTTT
TRBV6-2/TRBV6-3	NA	NA	TRBJ1-1	CASSYKQLNTEAFF	TGTGCCAGCAGTTACAAACAGCTGAACACTGAAGCTTTCTTT
TRBV7-9	NA	NA	TRBJ2-7	CASSLRFGQGEKYF	TGTGCCAGCAGCTTAAGGTTCGGTCAGGGTGAAAAGTACTTC
TRBV7-9	NA	NA	TRBJ2-3	CASRRSGGTGDTQYF	TGTGCCAGCAGGCGAAGTGGGGGGACGGGAGATACGCAGTATTTT
TRBV7-9	few	NA	TRBJ2-2	CASSLIRYAGELFF	TGTGCCAGCAGCTTAATTCGGTACGCCGGGGAGCTGTTTTTT
TRBV12-3/TRBV12-4	few	NA	TRBJ1-3	CASSFSGNTIYF	TGTGCCAGCAGTTTCTCCGGAAACACCATATATTTT
TRBV10-3	few	NA	TRBJ2-5	CAIGAETQYF	TGTGCCATCGGGGCAGAGACCCAGTACTTC
TRBV12-3/TRBV12-4	NA	NA	TRBJ2-7	CASSPPAGDEQYF	TGTGCCAGCAGTCCCCCCGCCGGGGACGAGCAGTACTTC
TRBV7-9	NA	TRBD2	TRBJ2-1	CASSLRLAGGGEQFF	TGTGCCAGCAGCTTACGTCTAGCGGGAGGGGGTGAGCAGTTCTTC
TRBV9	NA	NA	TRBJ1-1	CASSVGHLNTEAFF	TGTGCCAGCAGCGTAGGACATTTGAACACTGAAGCTTTCTTT
TRBV6-1	NA	NA	TRBJ1-5	CASSEMAGRLQPQHF	TGTGCCAGCAGTGAAATGGCAGGGAGGCTTCAGCCCCAGCATTTT
TRBV4-2	NA	TRBD2	TRBJ2-3	CASSRQTSGGIDTQYF	TGTGCCAGCAGCCGCCAGACTAGCGGGGGGATAGATACGCAGTATTTT
TRBV7-9	few	NA	TRBJ1-2	CASSLGRKNYGYTF	TGTGCCAGCAGCTTAGGCAGGAAGAACTATGGCTACACCTTC
TRBV6-5	NA	TRBD2	TRBJ2-1	CASSYSGRGRGGEQFF	TGTGCCAGCAGTTATAGCGGGAGAGGCCGGGGAGGTGAGCAGTTCTTC
TRBV5-1	NA	NA	TRBJ2-2	CASSLNRQSNRGELFF	TGCGCCAGCAGCTTGAACCGACAGTCGAACAGGGGGGAGCTGTTTTTT
TRBV9	NA	NA	TRBJ2-7	CASSGPPPAGYEQYF	TGTGCCAGCAGCGGTCCCCCCCCCGCCGGCTACGAGCAGTACTTC
TRBV5-6	NA	NA	TRBJ2-7	CASSLGAGQYSYEQYF	TGTGCCAGCAGCTTGGGGGCGGGACAGTACTCCTACGAGCAGTACTTC
TRBV7-9	few	TRBD1	TRBJ1-2	CASSFRRTGQAHGYTF	TGTGCCAGCAGCTTTCGGAGGACGGGACAGGCGCATGGCTACACCTTC
TRBV20-1	NA	NA	TRBJ2-7	CSVGGGYEQYF	TGCAGTGTAGGTGGGGGGTACGAGCAGTACTTC
TRBV6-5	NA	NA	TRBJ2-3	CASSLTSQSTDTQYF	TGTGCCAGCAGCTTGACTAGTCAAAGCACAGATACGCAGTATTTT
TRBV28	NA	NA	TRBJ1-1	CASSRLGTEAFF	TGTGCCAGCAGTAGACTTGGCACTGAAGCTTTCTTT
TRBV7-5	NA	NA	TRBJ1-1	CARRLLSGQLNTEAFF	TGTGCCAGAAGGCTCCTATCGGGACAGTTAAACACTGAAGCTTTCTTT
TRBV25-1	NA	TRBD1	TRBJ1-1	CASSGWTGGNTEAFF	TGTGCCAGCAGTGGGTGGACAGGGGGCAACACTGAAGCTTTCTTT
TRBV12-3/TRBV12-4	NA	TRBD1	TRBJ1-2	CASSIGQGRGYTF	TGTGCCAGCAGTATTGGACAGGGGAGGGGCTACACCTTC
TRBV4-3	NA	TRBD2	TRBJ2-1	CARKGTSGALSYNEQFF	TGCGCCAGAAAGGGGACTAGCGGGGCTCTGTCCTACAATGAGCAGTTCTTC
TRBV2	NA	TRBD1	TRBJ1-5	CASSVIQGATNQPQHF	TGTGCCAGCAGTGTCATACAGGGGGCAACTAATCAGCCCCAGCATTTT
TRBV7-3	NA	NA	TRBJ2-2	CASSLSGTSGELFF	TGTGCCAGCAGCTTATCGGGGACAAGCGGGGAGCTGTTTTTT
TRBV2	NA	TRBD2	TRBJ2-1	CASRSGTSGRSYNEQFF	TGTGCCAGCAGATCCGGGACTAGCGGGCGATCCTACAATGAGCAGTTCTTC
TRBV10-3	NA	NA	TRBJ1-2	CAISESGVGYGYTF	TGTGCCATCAGTGAATCAGGGGTGGGGTATGGCTACACCTTC